Following are 26 T cell receptor beta chains from one sample sequenced in a study of cytomegalovirus exposure and HLA in healthy donors. 60 Vbeta and 13 Jbeta primers were used in PCR. Libraries were prepared by immunoSEQ multiplex PCR; TCRdb keeps only in-frame clonotypes and omits some of them. The sample is made up of under 250,000 clones, and the top ten hold 1.1% of it. What was sequenced was PBMCs. The receptor source for this set is a girl aged 2-9 years in good health and CMV-seropositive.

CDR3 in DNA: TGTGCCTGGGCAACAGGGGCGGAGACCCAGTACTTC. Protein: CAWATGAETQYF. The chain couples TRBV30 to TRBJ2-5, with 7 bases matching TRBD1. The CDR3 is 12 amino acids. Germline V gene data show CDR1 as GTSNPN and CDR2 as SVGIG (reference sequence). The trim removed 5 bases at V and 5 bases at J, leaving 5 bases unmatched.

The chain couples TRBV7-2 to TRBJ2-7; 10 bases are a match to TRBD2. The CDR3 spans 16 residues. Trimming cost V 5 bases and J 4 bases; bases outside gene matches: 11. The germline gives CDR1 SGHTA, CDR2 FQGNSA. CDR3 DNA sequence: TGTGCCAGCAGCGTGCCGCTAGCGGGAGATCAGTACGAGCAGTACTTC. Protein: CASSVPLAGDQYEQYF.

V usage is TRBV9 and J usage is TRBJ2-7; D is perhaps TRBD1 (5 bases). Trimming shortened V by 3 bases and J by 3 bases, and 19 bases separated the two germline ends. The CDR3 consists of 16 residues. The germline CDR1 and CDR2 sequences are SGDLS and YYNGEE. The CDR3 region is CASSAALQEGSYEQYF. CDR3 coding DNA: TGTGCCAGCAGCGCCGCGTTACAGGAAGGAAGCTACGAGCAGTACTTC.

The chain carries TRBV6-5 and TRBJ1-2, with 8 nucleotides matching TRBD1. Germline-derived CDR1 and CDR2 are MNHEY and SVGAGI. CDR3 length equals 15 residues. V lost 2 bases to trimming and J lost 1 base; unmatched junction nucleotides: 3. The CDR3 nucleotides read TGTGCCAGCAGTTACGACAGGGGCGATAACTATGGCTACACCTTC. The encoded protein is CASSYDRGDNYGYTF.

This chain uses TRBV28 with TRBJ1-4; 10 bases line up with TRBD1. The germline V gene encodes CDR1 MDHEN and CDR2 SYDVKM. The CDR3 contains 15 residues. After removal of 6 bases from V and 7 bases from J, the junction contained 8 bases not matched to a gene. The DNA of the CDR3 is TGTGCCAGCAGCCTCGGACAGGGGGTTAGTGAAAAACTGTTTTTT. Amino acid sequence: CASSLGQGVSEKLFF.

The rearrangement uses TRBV4-1 and TRBJ2-5; D is unresolved. The CDR3 has 13 amino acids. Germline CDR1 reads MGHRA; CDR2 reads YSYEKL. The V and J ends lost 1 base and 4 bases respectively, with 7 bases between them. The CDR3 region has the DNA TGCGCCAGCAGCCAAGGTGTCTTAGAGACCCAGTACTTC. This encodes CASSQGVLETQYF.

The V and J genes are TRBV5-1 and TRBJ2-3; tentatively, D is TRBD2 (5 bases). Germline V lookup: CDR1 SGHRS, CDR2 YFSETQ. CDR3 size: 16 residues. Between the trimmed V and J ends, which lost 3 bases and 0 bases, there was a span of 14 bases. As DNA, the CDR3 is TGCGCCAGCAGCTCGTATAGCGCGCCTAGCACAGATACGCAGTATTTT. Translation gives CASSSYSAPSTDTQYF. The full variable domain, rest sourced from reference TRBV5-1 and TRBJ2-3, is KAGVTQTPRYLIKTRGQQVTLSCSPISGHRSVSWYQQTPGQGLQFLFEYFSETQRNKGNFPGRFSGRQFSNSRSEMNVSTLELGDSALYLCASSSYSAPSTDTQYFGPGTRLTVL.

The chain has TRBV4-2 and TRBJ2-1, with TRBD2 matching 11 bases. CDR1 LGHNA and CDR2 YNFKEQ come from the germline V gene. With 0 bases clipped from V and 8 bases from J, the junction kept 9 bases outside the gene matches. This CDR3 contains 17 residues. In nucleotides, the CDR3 is TGTGCCAGCAGCCAAGAAGTTAGCGGGAGGGCCGGTTATGAGCAGTTCTTC. Amino acid sequence: CASSQEVSGRAGYEQFF.

In regard to this clone: Other DNA sequences of this sample code for an identical CDR3. The chain carries TRBV29-1 and TRBJ1-1; D is perhaps TRBD1 (6 bases). Trimming shortened V by 6 bases and J by 8 bases, and 13 bases separated the two germline ends. Germline assignment: CDR1 SQVTM and CDR2 ANQGSEA. This CDR3 contains 11 residues. The CDR3 region has the DNA TGCAGCGTCCACCGGACAGCCGAAGCTTTCTTT. This encodes CSVHRTAEAFF.

V and J are TRBV10-3 and TRBJ1-2, with D maybe TRBD1 (6 bases). Germline assignment: CDR1 ENHRY and CDR2 SYGVKD. Trimming stripped 4 bases from V and 4 bases from J, with 13 bases between. The CDR3 runs 14 residues. CDR3 DNA: TGTGCCATCAGTGTCTCACAGGGATTCTATGGCTACACCTTC. It translates to CAISVSQGFYGYTF.

The V gene is TRBV19, the J gene TRBJ2-7; possible D gene TRBD1, 5 bases. Trimming left V 0 bases short and J 3 bases short, with 12 bases between. The CDR3 loop spans 15 amino acids. The V gene's germline CDR1 is LNHDA and CDR2 SQIVND (reference sequence). The chain's CDR3 is CASSIDPQGDYEQYF. As DNA, the CDR3 is TGTGCCAGTAGTATAGATCCCCAAGGGGACTACGAGCAGTACTTC.

V is TRBV7-9 and J is TRBJ2-1; 13 nucleotides align to TRBD2. V trimming: 5 bases; J trimming: 3 bases; junction bases outside the gene matches: 7. The CDR3 totals 17 residues. CDR1 is SEHNR and CDR2 is FQNEAQ in the germline V gene (reference sequence). The CDR3 spells CASSRTSGSPYYNEQFF. CDR3 DNA: TGTGCCAGCAGCCGGACTAGCGGGAGCCCTTACTACAATGAGCAGTTCTTC. Drawing the rest from reference TRBV7-9 and TRBJ2-1, the complete variable domain is DTGVSQNPRHKITKRGQNVTFRCDPISEHNRLYWYRQTLGQGPEFLTYFQNEAQLEKSRLLSDRFSAERPKGSFSTLEIQRTEQGDSAMYLCASSRTSGSPYYNEQFFGPGTRLTVL.

The chain has TRBV4-2 and TRBJ2-2; D gene unclear. Per the germline V gene, CDR1 is LGHNA and CDR2 is YNFKEQ. The V and J ends lost 4 bases and 4 bases respectively, with 16 bases between them. The CDR3 sequence is 16 residues long. CDR3 bases: TGTGCCAGCAGCCGTATAAGAGGAGAACGCACCGGGGAGCTGTTTTTT. Its protein product is CASSRIRGERTGELFF.

CDR3 protein: CASSEGQGANNEQFF. DNA of the CDR3: TGTGCCAGCAGTGAGGGACAGGGGGCAAACAATGAGCAGTTCTTC. The J gene is TRBJ2-1, the V gene TRBV6-1; 12 nucleotides match TRBD1. Germline loops: CDR1 MNHNS, CDR2 SASEGT. The CDR3 is made up of 15 amino acids. Unmatched junction bases numbered 2, after V lost 3 bases and J lost 5 bases.

This chain connects TRBV7-3 to TRBJ2-7, with a weak D call TRBD2 (6 bases). The CDR3 covers 13 residues. Germline V gene sequence: CDR1 SGHTA, CDR2 FQGTGA. V lost 8 bases to trimming and J lost 5 bases, with 16 bases between them. The CDR3 sequence: CASAGLMFDEQYF. DNA of the CDR3: TGTGCCAGCGCGGGGCTAATGTTTGACGAGCAGTACTTC. Drawing the rest from reference TRBV7-3 and TRBJ2-7, the complete variable domain is GAGVSQTPSNKVTEKGKYVELRCDPISGHTALYWYRQSLGQGPEFLIYFQGTGAADDSGLPNDRFFAVRPEGSVSTLKIQRTERGDSAVYLCASAGLMFDEQYFGPGTRLTVT.

This sequence joins TRBV27 and TRBJ1-5; D is perhaps TRBD1 (5 bases). CDR1 is MNHEY, CDR2 SMNVEV, per germline (reference sequence). V lost 8 bases to trimming and J lost 1 base, with 12 bases between them. CDR3 size: 14 residues. The CDR3 sequence: CASGRGISNQPQHF. The CDR3 DNA follows: TGTGCCAGCGGGAGGGGTATCAGCAATCAGCCCCAGCATTTT.

The chain employs TRBV2 and TRBJ1-5, with a possible D match to TRBD1 (6 bases). The CDR3 sequence is 16 residues long. Trimming left V 3 bases short and J 2 bases short, with 14 bases between. Germline loops: CDR1 SNHLY, CDR2 FYNNEI. CDR3 protein: CASSDVGTSGNQPQHF. The CDR3 coding sequence is TGTGCCAGCAGTGATGTGGGGACAAGTGGCAATCAGCCCCAGCATTTT.

The CDR3 region has the DNA TGCAGCGTTGGGGCCTCACTAGCGGGGGAGGAGGGACCCCAGTACTTC. Protein sequence: CSVGASLAGEEGPQYF. The chain recombines TRBV29-1 with TRBJ2-5, with 11 bases lining up with TRBD2. Germline V gives CDR1 SQVTM, CDR2 ANQGSEA. The CDR3 is made up of 16 amino acids. Trimming cost V 4 bases and J 9 bases; bases outside gene matches: 16.

The chain links TRBV5-4 to TRBJ2-1; possibly TRBD2 for D (6 bases). CDR3 size: 15 residues. Per germline, CDR1 SGHNT and CDR2 YYREEE (reference sequence). Trimming left V 4 bases short and J 3 bases short, with 14 bases between. The CDR3, as DNA: TGTGCCAGCAGCAAACGGGAGATTTTCTACAATGAGCAGTTCTTC. Translated: CASSKREIFYNEQFF. Full variable domain (remainder filled in from reference TRBV5-4 and TRBJ2-1): ETGVTQSPTHLIKTRGQQVTLRCSSQSGHNTVSWYQQALGQGPQFIFQYYREEENGRGNFPPRFSGLQFPNYSSELNVNALELDDSALYLCASSKREIFYNEQFFGPGTRLTVL.

The genes are TRBV25-1 and TRBJ2-3, with 7 bases fitting TRBD1. The germline V gene has CDR1 MGHDK and CDR2 SYGVNS. This CDR3 spans 15 amino acids. J lost 1 base, V lost 6 bases, and 7 bases had no gene match. Here the CDR3 reads CASRPDRAGTDTQYF. The CDR3 DNA sequence: TGTGCCAGCAGACCCGACAGGGCCGGCACAGATACGCAGTATTTT.

This chain joins TRBV5-1 and TRBJ2-5; 8 bases fit TRBD2. Germline V gives CDR1 SGHRS, CDR2 YFSETQ. The CDR3 has 15 amino acids. The trim removed 4 bases at V and 5 bases at J, leaving 10 bases unmatched. The CDR3 DNA sequence: TGCGCCAGCAGCACACCCTCGAGCGGGAGCGAGACCCAGTACTTC. This codes for CASSTPSSGSETQYF. The full variable domain, completed using reference TRBV5-1 and TRBJ2-5, is KAGVTQTPRYLIKTRGQQVTLSCSPISGHRSVSWYQQTPGQGLQFLFEYFSETQRNKGNFPGRFSGRQFSNSRSEMNVSTLELGDSALYLCASSTPSSGSETQYFGPGTRLLVL.

The chain is built from TRBV11-1 and TRBJ2-1, with 12 bases identical to TRBD2. V shed 3 bases and J 10 bases; nucleotides not matched to a gene: 7. The germline CDR1 and CDR2 sequences are SGHAT and FQDESV (reference sequence). This CDR3 comprises 15 residues. The CDR3 region is CASSFWTSGTGEQFF. As DNA, the CDR3 is TGTGCCAGCAGCTTCTGGACTAGCGGGACAGGCGAGCAGTTCTTC.

The V call is TRBV7-8, the J call TRBJ1-1; D might be TRBD1 (6 bases). The CDR3 spans 13 residues. V was cut by 4 bases and J by 4 bases, with 10 bases left in between. In germline, CDR1 is SGHVS, CDR2 FQNEAQ. CDR3 protein: CASSYDRSTEAFF. CDR3 sequence (DNA): TGTGCCAGCAGCTACGACAGGAGCACTGAAGCTTTCTTT.

This chain connects TRBV5-1 to TRBJ1-6, with D perhaps matching TRBD1 (5 bases). V dropped 4 bases and J dropped 0 bases, with 11 bases sitting between them. The length of the CDR3 is 16 residues. The V gene's germline CDR1 is SGHRS and CDR2 YFSETQ. CDR3 in DNA: TGCGCCAGCAGCCAGACAGCGAGCTCCTATAATTCACCCCTCCACTTT. It is translated as CASSQTASSYNSPLHF.

This sequence joins TRBV27 and TRBJ1-4, with D uncertain. V was trimmed by 6 bases and J by 5 bases, leaving 19 bases between them. CDR3 length: 16 residues. Germline V CDR1 and CDR2: MNHEY, SMNVEV (reference sequence). The CDR3 loop is CASSFSDVSVNEKLFF. CDR3 DNA: TGTGCCAGCAGCTTTTCCGACGTTAGCGTGAATGAAAAACTGTTTTTT.

CDR3 in amino acids: CASSVGLPGLAYDTQYF. CDR3 DNA sequence: TGTGCCAGCAGCGTCGGTCTTCCGGGACTAGCGTATGATACGCAGTATTTT. V usage is TRBV9 and J usage is TRBJ2-3; 10 nucleotides line up with TRBD2. After removal of 2 bases from V and 6 bases from J, the junction contained 12 bases not matched to a gene. The CDR3 contains 17 residues. Looked up from germline, CDR1 is SGDLS and CDR2 is YYNGEE.